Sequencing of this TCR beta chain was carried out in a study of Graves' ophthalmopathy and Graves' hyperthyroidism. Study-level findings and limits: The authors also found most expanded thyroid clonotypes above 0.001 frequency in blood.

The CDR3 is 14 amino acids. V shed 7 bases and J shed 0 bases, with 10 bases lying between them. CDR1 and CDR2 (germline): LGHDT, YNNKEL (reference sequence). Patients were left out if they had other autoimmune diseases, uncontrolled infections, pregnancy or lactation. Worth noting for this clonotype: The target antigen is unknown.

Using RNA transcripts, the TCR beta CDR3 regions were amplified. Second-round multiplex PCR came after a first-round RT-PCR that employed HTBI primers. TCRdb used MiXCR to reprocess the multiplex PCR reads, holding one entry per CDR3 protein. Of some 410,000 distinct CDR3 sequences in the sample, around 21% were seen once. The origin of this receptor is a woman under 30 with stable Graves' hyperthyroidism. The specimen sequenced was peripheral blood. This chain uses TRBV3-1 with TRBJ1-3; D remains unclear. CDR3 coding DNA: TGTGCCAGCACCCCGATACACTCTGGAAACACCATATATTTT. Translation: CASTPIHSGNTIYF.